Many counts were recorded for the clone carrying this T cell receptor beta chain. What it recognizes is unknown. TCRdb re-derived calls from the 5' RACE reads in MiXCR, one entry per CDR3 protein. Of around 340,000 distinct CDR3 sequences in the sample, around an eighth were seen once. These data come from a study of T cells after yellow fever vaccination. Notes on the study in general: The presence of abundant clonotypes contaminating from the bulk population was possible in FACS-sorted repertoires. After the booster, 96% of CD4 and about 90% of CD8 primary-response clones were re-detected.

This clonotype originated in a man aged 18 to 30 who received the YFV17D yellow fever vaccine. The source was CD4+ T cells sorted from PBMCs, collected 15 days after the yellow fever booster vaccination.

In DNA, the CDR3 is TGTGCCAGCAGCCCCATACAGGTGAAGCTTTACAATGAGCAGTTCTTC. This codes for CASSPIQVKLYNEQFF. The chain joins TRBV7-3 to TRBJ2-1, with a tentative D call TRBD1 (5 bases). This CDR3 spans 16 amino acids. Per the germline V gene, CDR1 is SGHTA and CDR2 is FQGTGA. V shed 5 bases and J shed 4 bases, with 18 bases lying between them.